The 23 T cell receptor beta chains below all came from one sample that was sequenced in a study of OX40 agonist ivuxolimab in advanced cancers. Sequencing used immunoSEQ multiplex PCR; TCRdb keeps in-frame clones, though not all of them. Here the sample spans fewer than 80,000 clones, approximately 90% being singletons. The sample in question was CD4+ or CD8+ T cells sorted from blood, obtained in a trial of the OX40 agonist ivuxolimab. These receptors originate from an adult with an advanced solid tumor such as melanoma, head and neck, liver or kidney cancer.

The rearrangement joins TRBV19 to TRBJ2-1; 10 positions agree with TRBD2. The germline gives CDR1 LNHDA, CDR2 SQIVND (reference sequence). With V trimmed by 1 base and J by 7 bases, 13 bases remained unmatched. This CDR3 comprises 18 residues. The CDR3 region is CASSIGLPGASGRNEQFF. The CDR3 nucleotides are TGTGCCAGTAGTATAGGTCTCCCGGGGGCTAGCGGGAGAAATGAGCAGTTCTTC.

V and J are TRBV4-3 and TRBJ1-2; D might be TRBD1 (5 bases). Trimming removed 2 bases from V and 0 bases from J, with 19 bases in between. CDR3 length: 18 residues. Germline V gene lookup returns CDR1 LGHNA and CDR2 YSLEER. The CDR3 nucleotides are TGCGCCAGCAGCCAATTTGACAGCGAGACGAAAGCTAACTATGGCTACACCTTC. This sequence encodes CASSQFDSETKANYGYTF.

This clone was seen just once. The chain is built from TRBV5-1 and TRBJ2-1, with 9 nucleotides matching TRBD1. Germline trimming cut 4 bases from V and 9 bases from J; bases unmatched to any gene: 5. The V gene's germline CDR1 is SGHRS and CDR2 YFSETQ. The CDR3 runs 13 residues. CDR3 residues: CASSGTGGTEQFF. As DNA, the CDR3 is TGCGCCAGCAGCGGAACAGGGGGCACTGAGCAGTTCTTC.

The rearrangement links TRBV30 to TRBJ1-1; perhaps TRBD1 as D (6 bases). Germline loops: CDR1 GTSNPN, CDR2 SVGIG (reference sequence). This CDR3 is 13 amino acids long. With 4 bases removed from V and 2 bases from J, the gap between germline ends came to 11 bases. This chain's CDR3 is CAWTWTANTEAFF. For the CDR3, the DNA is TGTGCCTGGACTTGGACAGCCAACACTGAAGCTTTCTTT.

V usage is TRBV19 and J usage is TRBJ1-5, with D uncertain. The CDR3 contains 13 residues. Trimming shortened V by 7 bases and J by 4 bases, and 11 bases separated the two germline ends. Germline CDR1 LNHDA, CDR2 SQIVND (reference sequence). This chain's CDR3 is CASMGPRNQPQHF. CDR3 DNA: TGTGCCAGTATGGGTCCTCGTAATCAGCCCCAGCATTTT.

V and J are TRBV7-8 and TRBJ1-1, with a possible D match to TRBD1 (5 bases). The CDR3 covers 13 residues. From germline, CDR1 is SGHVS and CDR2 FQNEAQ. Trimming stripped 5 bases from V and 3 bases from J, with 10 bases between. CDR3 DNA: TGTGCCAGCAGCCGGGACGGATACACTGAAGCTTTCTTT. As protein: CASSRDGYTEAFF.

V and J are TRBV7-9 and TRBJ1-2; D remains unclear. V dropped 5 bases and J dropped 4 bases, with 17 bases sitting between them. The length of the CDR3 is 15 residues. From germline, CDR1 is SEHNR and CDR2 FQNEAQ (reference sequence). The CDR3 DNA is TGTGCCAGCAGCGCCAGCTTACAGAGAATCTATGGCTACACCTTC. Amino acids: CASSASLQRIYGYTF.

The gene calls are TRBV5-6 and TRBJ1-1, with D perhaps TRBD1 (5 bases). V lost 4 bases to trimming and J lost 11 bases, with 15 bases between them. The CDR3 spans 12 residues. The germline V gene has CDR1 SGHDT and CDR2 YYEEEE. The CDR3 bases are TGTGCCAGCAGCGTAGGGGTTTTCGGCGCTTTCTTT. Translated, it gives CASSVGVFGAFF.

The V gene is TRBV5-4, the J gene TRBJ2-7; the D gene is possibly TRBD1 (6 bases). The CDR3 totals 13 residues. Germline V lookup: CDR1 SGHNT, CDR2 YYREEE (reference sequence). V was clipped by 3 bases and J by 4 bases, with 11 bases between them. CDR3 residues: CASSSGTNYEQYF. CDR3 sequence (DNA): TGTGCCAGCAGCTCCGGGACAAATTACGAGCAGTACTTC.

The V call is TRBV28, the J call TRBJ1-5, with D perhaps TRBD1 (6 bases). V was shortened by 2 bases and J by 4 bases, with 9 bases between the two germline ends. The length of the CDR3 is 14 residues. In germline, CDR1 is MDHEN, CDR2 SYDVKM. CDR3 loop: CASSLTRGNQPQHF. The CDR3 DNA is TGTGCCAGCAGTTTAACCAGGGGAAATCAGCCCCAGCATTTT.

The chain links TRBV4-1 to TRBJ1-4; 9 bases line up with TRBD1. Germline values: CDR1 MGHRA, CDR2 YSYEKL. There are 12 residues in the CDR3. The CDR3 protein is CATGTGYEKLFF. The CDR3 DNA reads as TGCGCAACCGGGACAGGGTATGAAAAACTGTTTTTT.

The chain couples TRBV6-5 to TRBJ2-3; tentatively, D is TRBD2 (6 bases). Per the germline V gene, CDR1 is MNHEY and CDR2 is SVGAGI. The CDR3 is 16 residues long. The V gene lost 2 bases and the J gene lost 1 base, with 13 bases spanning the gap. The CDR3 region has the DNA TGTGCCAGCAGTTACAGCTTAGTAGCGGGCACAGATACGCAGTATTTT. Amino acids: CASSYSLVAGTDTQYF.

This clone was detected a few times. V usage is TRBV7-8 and J usage is TRBJ1-5; D unresolved. This CDR3 is built from 13 residues. V lost 2 bases, J lost 9 bases, and 11 bases lay in between. Germline values: CDR1 SGHVS, CDR2 FQNEAQ. CDR3 sequence: CASSLMGGRPQHF. In nucleotides, the CDR3 is TGTGCCAGCAGCTTAATGGGTGGGAGGCCCCAGCATTTT.

J is TRBJ1-2 and V is TRBV29-1; 7 positions match TRBD1. Per germline, CDR1 SQVTM and CDR2 ANQGSEA. V shed 3 bases and J 2 bases; nucleotides not matched to a gene: 3. The CDR3 sequence is 13 residues long. CDR3 bases: TGCAGCGTTGACGAACAGGGGAACTATGGCTACACCTTC. Protein sequence: CSVDEQGNYGYTF. Drawing the rest from reference TRBV29-1 and TRBJ1-2, the complete variable domain is SAVISQKPSRDICQRGTSLTIQCQVDSQVTMMFWYRQQPGQSLTLIATANQGSEATYESGFVIDKFPISRPNLTFSTLTVSNMSPEDSSIYLCSVDEQGNYGYTFGSGTRLTVV.

The chain uses TRBV5-1 and TRBJ2-7; 7 bases are a match to TRBD1. Germline CDR1 reads SGHRS; CDR2 reads YFSETQ. V lost 0 bases, J lost 1 base, and 1 base stayed unmatched. CDR3 size: 14 residues. CDR3 loop: CASSLEGQSYEQYF. The CDR3, as DNA: TGCGCCAGCAGCTTGGAGGGACAGTCCTACGAGCAGTACTTC.

The chain couples TRBV4-3 to TRBJ2-1; 11 nucleotides line up with TRBD2. The CDR3 spans 20 residues. Trimming at V came to 1 base and at J to 5 bases, leaving 16 bases not matched to a gene. In germline, CDR1 is LGHNA, CDR2 YSLEER. CDR3 protein: CASSQVISGGARSVHNEQFF. The CDR3 DNA follows: TGCGCCAGCAGCCAAGTGATTAGCGGGGGGGCGAGGTCAGTCCACAATGAGCAGTTCTTC.

V is TRBV11-2 and J is TRBJ1-4; no definite D call. Trimming removed 3 bases at V and 5 bases at J, with 13 bases between. CDR3 length: 15 amino acids. Per the germline V gene, CDR1 is SGHAT and CDR2 is FQNNGV. The CDR3 spells CASSLIDTLNEKLFF. The CDR3, as DNA: TGTGCCAGCAGCTTGATTGACACGTTAAATGAAAAACTGTTTTTT.

The J gene is TRBJ2-1, the V gene TRBV27; either TRBD1 or TRBD2 may supply D (5 bases each). CDR1 is MNHEY, CDR2 SMNVEV, per germline (reference sequence). The CDR3 has 14 amino acids. Trimming removed 2 bases from V and 7 bases from J, with 12 bases in between. CDR3 coding DNA: TGTGCCAGCAGTTTAGGGACGCCTCGAAATGAGCAGTTCTTC. It translates to CASSLGTPRNEQFF.

V usage is TRBV5-5 and J usage is TRBJ1-2; weak D call: TRBD1 (6 bases). The CDR3 consists of 14 residues. V was clipped by 4 bases and J by 1 base, with 11 bases between them. CDR1 is SGHKS, CDR2 YYEKEE, per germline (reference sequence). The CDR3 bases are TGTGCCAGCAGCCTGGACAGTCTTAACTATGGCTACACCTTC. Its translation: CASSLDSLNYGYTF.

The chain joins TRBV19 to TRBJ2-7; D not resolved. The V gene's germline CDR1 is LNHDA and CDR2 SQIVND (reference sequence). The germline V and J ends were trimmed by 0 bases and 7 bases, with 7 bases remaining between them. The CDR3 totals 12 residues. This chain's CDR3 is CASSIDNREQYF. CDR3 nucleotide sequence: TGTGCCAGTAGTATAGACAATCGGGAGCAGTACTTC.

Only one count was recorded for this clone. The chain employs TRBV7-9 and TRBJ1-1; D is uncertain. Germline lookup yields CDR1 SEHNR and CDR2 FQNEAQ (reference sequence). V lost 3 bases and J 4 bases, leaving 9 bases between the germline ends. The CDR3 consists of 13 residues. For the CDR3, the DNA is TGTGCCAGCAGCTTTCAGATGGGCACTGAAGCTTTCTTT. Protein product: CASSFQMGTEAFF.

This clone has only one observation. The V and J genes are TRBV11-3 and TRBJ2-7; TRBD1 matches at 7 bases. Germline trimming cut 5 bases from V and 2 bases from J; bases unmatched to any gene: 6. The CDR3 length is 14 residues. Per the germline V gene, CDR1 is SGHNT and CDR2 is YENEEA. For the CDR3, the DNA is TGTGCCAGCAGCCGTGGGGACAGCACCTACGAGCAGTACTTC. Its protein product is CASSRGDSTYEQYF.

This chain uses TRBV9 with TRBJ2-1; 8 nucleotides match TRBD1. This CDR3 has 16 residues. Germline CDR1 is SGDLS and CDR2 is YYNGEE. V was clipped by 3 bases and J by 8 bases; unmatched bases: 13. CDR3 sequence reads: CASSAHGQGARDEQFF. The CDR3, as DNA: TGTGCCAGCAGCGCCCACGGGCAGGGGGCTCGAGATGAGCAGTTCTTC.